The next 21 T cell receptor beta chains were all read from a single sample in a study of T cells after yellow fever vaccination. From the 5' RACE reads, TCRdb called clonotypes with MiXCR, one entry per CDR3 protein. The table shows some 120,000 distinct CDR3 sequences, with nearly 7.5% occurring only once. The sample here was CD4+ T cells sorted from PBMCs, taken around 10 days after the first yellow fever vaccination. These receptors all stem from a man between 18 and 35 years old who received the YFV17D yellow fever vaccine.

Many counts were recorded for this clonotype. The gene calls are TRBV5-1 and TRBJ2-3; D is undetermined. The length of the CDR3 is 14 residues. The ends were cut back, 0 bases at V and 3 bases at J, with 8 bases in the middle. Per the germline V gene, CDR1 is SGHRS and CDR2 is YFSETQ. The CDR3 spells CASSLAVATDTQYF. The DNA for the CDR3 is TGCGCCAGCAGCTTGGCGGTCGCGACAGATACGCAGTATTTT.

This clonotype was observed many times. The rearrangement uses TRBV12-3 or TRBV12-4 and TRBJ2-1; D may be TRBD1 (5 bases). The V end lost 5 bases, the J end lost 6 bases, and 23 bases lay between the germline ends. The length of the CDR3 is 17 residues. The CDR3 bases are TGTGCCAGCAGTGCCGCCCCCCCCCAGGGCAGTCCCAATGAGCAGTTCTTC. It translates to CASSAAPPQGSPNEQFF.

This clonotype was seen ten or more times. V and J are TRBV20-1 and TRBJ1-4; TRBD1 aligns across 8 bases. The CDR3 sequence is 13 residues long. V was clipped by 5 bases and J by 8 bases; unmatched bases: 7. Germline V gene data show CDR1 as DFQATT and CDR2 as SNEGSKA (reference sequence). The CDR3, as DNA: TGCAGTGCTTATGGACAGGGACCAGAAAAACTGTTTTTT. Encoded protein: CSAYGQGPEKLFF.

This clonotype showed up many times. The rearrangement links TRBV7-2 to TRBJ2-4; tentatively, D is TRBD2 (6 bases). Trimming pared 3 bases from V and 3 bases from J, leaving 12 bases between. This CDR3 has 15 residues. Germline V lookup: CDR1 SGHTA, CDR2 FQGNSA. The CDR3 reads CASSFTSLIKNIQYF. DNA for the CDR3: TGTGCCAGCAGCTTCACTAGCTTGATCAAAAACATTCAGTACTTC.

This clonotype has a count of ten or more. This sequence joins TRBV7-3 and TRBJ2-5; TRBD1 matches at 9 bases. CDR1 is SGHTA and CDR2 is FQGTGA in the germline V gene. The length of the CDR3 is 15 residues. V was clipped by 4 bases and J by 2 bases; unmatched bases: 5. The CDR3 region is CASSSLGTGQETQYF. CDR3 bases: TGTGCCAGCAGCTCACTAGGGACAGGGCAAGAGACCCAGTACTTC.

This clonotype showed up many times. The chain recombines TRBV6-2 or TRBV6-3 with TRBJ2-1; D gene ambiguous. The CDR3 totals 12 residues. V lost 0 bases, J lost 6 bases, and 3 bases lay in between. Germline V gives CDR1 MNHEY, CDR2 SVGEGT. This CDR3 is CASSYSTNEQFF. CDR3 DNA: TGTGCCAGCAGTTACTCAACCAATGAGCAGTTCTTC.

The chain carries TRBV12-3 or TRBV12-4 and TRBJ2-5; 8 positions match TRBD1. Losses at the gene ends were 6 bases for V and 6 bases for J; bases not matched to a gene: 6. The CDR3 spans 13 residues. CDR3 amino acids: CASRGTGIKTQYF. For the CDR3, the DNA is TGTGCCAGCAGGGGGACAGGAATAAAGACCCAGTACTTC.

This clonotype has a count of ten or more. V usage is TRBV7-9 and J usage is TRBJ2-1; weak D call: TRBD2 (6 bases). The V gene's germline CDR1 is SEHNR and CDR2 FQNEAQ (reference sequence). This CDR3 is built from 13 residues. Between the trimmed V and J ends, which lost 3 bases and 6 bases, there was a span of 9 bases. CDR3 nucleotides: TGTGCCAGCAGCTTGGAGGGGAGCAATGAGCAGTTCTTC. Translated: CASSLEGSNEQFF.

This clonotype was found many times. The chain is built from TRBV27 and TRBJ2-1; D is perhaps TRBD2 (6 bases). The length of the CDR3 is 13 residues. Trimming pared 6 bases from V and 7 bases from J, leaving 13 bases between. CDR1 and CDR2 (germline): MNHEY, SMNVEV (reference sequence). The CDR3 DNA reads as TGTGCCAGCAGCCGTGCGGGGTGGAATGAGCAGTTCTTC. Its translation: CASSRAGWNEQFF.

This clonotype was observed at least ten times. Here the CDR3 reads CASSLFQGSRGGYTF. CDR3 bases: TGTGCCAGCAGCTTATTTCAGGGATCCCGGGGGGGCTACACCTTC. The genes are TRBV7-2 and TRBJ1-2; TRBD1 is a possible D gene (5 bases). V was clipped by 2 bases and J by 8 bases, with 18 bases between them. Germline CDR1 is SGHTA and CDR2 is FQGNSA. CDR3 size: 15 residues.

This clonotype was found many times. The J gene is TRBJ2-2, the V gene TRBV5-6; no clear D gene. CDR1 and CDR2 from the germline V gene are SGHDT and YYEEEE. V was pared by 0 bases and J by 7 bases, with 4 bases between. CDR3 length: 12 residues. CDR3 residues: CASSLGLGELFF. Written as DNA, the CDR3 is TGTGCCAGCAGCTTGGGACTCGGGGAGCTGTTTTTT. Drawing the rest from reference TRBV5-6 and TRBJ2-2, the complete variable domain is DAGVTQSPTHLIKTRGQQVTLRCSPKSGHDTVSWYQQALGQGPQFIFQYYEEEERQRGNFPDRFSGHQFPNYSSELNVNALLLGDSALYLCASSLGLGELFFGEGSRLTVL.

This clonotype was recorded a few times. The J gene is TRBJ1-1, the V gene TRBV9, with TRBD1 as a possible D gene (6 bases). CDR1 SGDLS and CDR2 YYNGEE come from the germline V gene. The CDR3 spans 13 residues. The V gene lost 3 bases and the J gene lost 8 bases, with 14 bases spanning the gap. The CDR3 sequence: CASSAGGRSEAFF. CDR3 nucleotide sequence: TGTGCCAGCAGCGCCGGGGGCCGGTCCGAAGCTTTCTTT.

The gene calls are TRBV6-2 or TRBV6-3 and TRBJ1-5, with 7 bases that match TRBD1. The germline gives CDR1 MNHEY, CDR2 SVGEGT. The CDR3 loop spans 17 amino acids. With 0 bases clipped from V and 7 bases from J, the junction kept 12 bases outside the gene matches. The CDR3 DNA reads TGTGCCAGCAGTTACTCGAGTTTTAGGGGGCCCCGCCAGCCCCAGCATTTT. It encodes CASSYSSFRGPRQPQHF.

This clonotype was counted many times. The chain joins TRBV25-1 to TRBJ1-1; D perhaps matches TRBD1 (5 bases). Per germline, CDR1 MGHDK and CDR2 SYGVNS. The CDR3 length is 15 residues. V lost 6 bases and J 0 bases, leaving 14 bases between the germline ends. This CDR3 is CASSATGPMNTEAFF. For the CDR3, the DNA is TGTGCCAGCAGCGCCACAGGTCCTATGAACACTGAAGCTTTCTTT.

This clonotype was seen a handful of times. The chain carries TRBV4-1 and TRBJ1-1; D might be TRBD1 (5 bases). This CDR3 is 20 amino acids long. The germline V gene has CDR1 MGHRA and CDR2 YSYEKL. The germline V and J ends were trimmed by 5 bases and 2 bases, with 30 bases remaining between them. The CDR3 region is CASSMDTGARVSNQNTEAFF. The CDR3 DNA is TGCGCCAGCAGCATGGACACCGGAGCCCGCGTGTCAAATCAAAACACTGAAGCTTTCTTT.

This clonotype was counted a few times. This chain uses TRBV3-1 with TRBJ2-2, with D perhaps matching TRBD2 (5 bases). The CDR3 runs 14 residues. Germline V lookup: CDR1 LGHDT, CDR2 YNNKEL (reference sequence). V was pared by 8 bases and J by 0 bases, with 10 bases between. CDR3: CASERTANTGELFF. In nucleotides, the CDR3 is TGTGCCAGCGAAAGGACTGCGAACACCGGGGAGCTGTTTTTT. The variable domain in full, completed from reference TRBV3-1 and TRBJ2-2, reads DTAVSQTPKYLVTQMGNDKSIKCEQNLGHDTMYWYKQDSKKFLKIMFSYNNKELIINETVPNRFSPKSPDKAHLNLHINSLELGDSAVYFCASERTANTGELFFGEGSRLTVL.

The sample holds many counts of this clonotype. V usage is TRBV6-5 and J usage is TRBJ2-4; D is tentatively TRBD1 or TRBD2 (5 bases each). This CDR3 has 16 amino acids. V was shortened by 2 bases and J by 0 bases, with 11 bases between the two germline ends. Germline CDR1 is MNHEY and CDR2 is SVGAGI. The CDR3 is CASSYEGTSAKNIQYF. CDR3 DNA sequence: TGTGCCAGCAGTTACGAAGGGACGTCAGCCAAAAACATTCAGTACTTC.

This clonotype was picked up many times. The chain carries TRBV6-6 and TRBJ2-5; D remains ambiguous. CDR3 size: 11 residues. V was clipped by 2 bases and J by 2 bases, with 0 bases between them. Germline CDR1 is MNHNY and CDR2 is SVGAGI (reference sequence). The CDR3: CASSYQETQYF. In nucleotides, the CDR3 is TGTGCCAGCAGTTACCAAGAGACCCAGTACTTC.

This clonotype came up many times. The chain couples TRBV7-2 to TRBJ1-5; D is unclear. The CDR3 runs 13 residues. Trimming removed 0 bases from V and 5 bases from J, with 5 bases in between. Germline CDR1 SGHTA, CDR2 FQGNSA. The CDR3, as DNA: TGTGCCAGCAGCTTAGCCGGTTATCAGCCCCAGCATTTT. It specifies CASSLAGYQPQHF.

This clonotype was counted only a few times. The genes are TRBV6-5 and TRBJ1-5, with D unclear. Germline assignment: CDR1 MNHEY and CDR2 SVGAGI. The CDR3 totals 17 residues. Trimming removed 6 bases from V and 1 base from J, with 19 bases in between. Written as DNA, the CDR3 is TGTGCCAGCAGATCAAGGGAGGGAACTGTAAGCAATCAGCCCCAGCATTTT. Its translation is CASRSREGTVSNQPQHF.

This clonotype was seen a few times. The chain couples TRBV4-2 to TRBJ2-3; tentatively, D is TRBD1 or TRBD2 (5 bases each). The germline CDR1 and CDR2 sequences are LGHNA and YNFKEQ. With 0 bases removed from V and 5 bases from J, the gap between germline ends came to 15 bases. The CDR3 is 16 amino acids. CDR3 sequence: CASSQDLRGPGDTQYF. The CDR3 region has the DNA TGTGCCAGCAGCCAAGATCTGAGGGGCCCGGGAGATACGCAGTATTTT.